The clone carrying this T cell receptor beta chain was recorded a few times. Its antigen is currently unknown. This record comes from a study of T-cell memory formation after mild COVID-19. Findings and caveats of the study: Pre-infection memory harbored some responding clones, suggesting cross-reactive memory joined. Second-wave clones peaking on day 37 lacked confirmed SARS-CoV-2 specificity. Later expanders leaned toward CD4+, whereas clones contracting from day 15 to 85 were balanced CD4/CD8. Researchers report contracting CD4+ clones mostly in CM and EM, with CD8+ clones in EMRA.

TCRdb independently ran MiXCR on the 5' RACE reads; one entry per CDR3 protein. The data show about 200,000 distinct CDR3 sequences, just over 9.5% seen once. V lost 2 bases, J lost 6 bases, and 13 bases lay in between. The length of the CDR3 is 14 residues. The receptor was isolated from a young man who had mild COVID-19 (a few samples of this study predate the infection). Cell type and time point are not known. The chain couples TRBV12-3 or TRBV12-4 to TRBJ1-1; D may be TRBD1 (5 bases). The specimen was PBMCs or a T cell subset sorted from them (not recorded which). The CDR3 nucleotides read TGTGCCAGCAGTTTATTCCCGGGGGACGCTGAAGCTTTCTTT. This gives the protein CASSLFPGDAEAFF.